This T cell receptor beta chain was sequenced in a study of a mutant IDH1 vaccine in newly diagnosed glioma. V lost 7 bases and J lost 4; bases outside the gene matches: 9. Germline V CDR1 and CDR2: MNHNS, SASEGT. The CDR3 runs 15 residues. Indicated time point: week 11, during vaccination. Each vaccine dose was 300 ug of mutant IDH1 20-mer peptide, with topical imiquimod. Clones were read by immunoSEQ multiplex PCR, and TCRdb kept only the in-frame ones, dropping some. In the table there are about 110,000 clones, 85% to 90% of which are singletons. As concerns this clone: Its antigen remains unknown.

Here the sequenced sample was PBMCs, taken from a glioma patient whose treatment included an IDH1 peptide vaccine. The receptor's source is a woman aged 45-60 years with glioma. J is TRBJ2-1 and V is TRBV6-1; 8 bases are a match to TRBD2. This CDR3 is CASTRSGNDYNEQFF. The CDR3 coding sequence is TGTGCCAGCACCCGTAGCGGGAACGATTACAATGAGCAGTTCTTC.